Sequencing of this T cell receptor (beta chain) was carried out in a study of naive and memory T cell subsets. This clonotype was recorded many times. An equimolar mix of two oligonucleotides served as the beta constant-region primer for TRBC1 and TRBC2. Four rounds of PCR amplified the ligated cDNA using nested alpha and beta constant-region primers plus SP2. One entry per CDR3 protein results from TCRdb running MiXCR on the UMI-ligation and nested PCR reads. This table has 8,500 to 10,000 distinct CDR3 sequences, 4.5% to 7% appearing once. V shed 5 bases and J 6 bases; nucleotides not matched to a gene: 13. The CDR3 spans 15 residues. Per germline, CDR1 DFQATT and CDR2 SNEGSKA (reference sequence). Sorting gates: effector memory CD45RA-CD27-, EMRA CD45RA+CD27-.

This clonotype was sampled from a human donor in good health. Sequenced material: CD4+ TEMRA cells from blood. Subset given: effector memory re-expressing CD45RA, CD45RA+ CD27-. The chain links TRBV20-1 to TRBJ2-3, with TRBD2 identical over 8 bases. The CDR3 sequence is CSASPIAGRGDTQYF. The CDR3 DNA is TGCAGTGCTTCGCCAATAGCGGGGAGGGGTGATACGCAGTATTTT.